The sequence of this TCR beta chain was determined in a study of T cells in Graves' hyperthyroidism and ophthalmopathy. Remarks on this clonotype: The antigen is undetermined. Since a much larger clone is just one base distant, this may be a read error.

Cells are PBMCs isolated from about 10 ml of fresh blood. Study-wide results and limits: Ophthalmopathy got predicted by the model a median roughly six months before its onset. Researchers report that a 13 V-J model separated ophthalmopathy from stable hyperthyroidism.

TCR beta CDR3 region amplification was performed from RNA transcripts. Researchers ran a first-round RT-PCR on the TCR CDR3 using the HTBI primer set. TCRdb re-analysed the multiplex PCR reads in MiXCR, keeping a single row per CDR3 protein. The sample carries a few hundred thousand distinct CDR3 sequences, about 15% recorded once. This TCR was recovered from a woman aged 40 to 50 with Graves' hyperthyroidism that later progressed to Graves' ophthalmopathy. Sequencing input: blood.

The CDR3 loop is CASSFGDYIGELFF. The CDR3 DNA reads as TGTGCCAGCAGCTTTGGAGATTACATCGGGGAGCTGTTTTTT. The genes are TRBV7-3 and TRBJ2-2; D unclear. The germline V gene has CDR1 SGHTA and CDR2 FQGTGA. V lost 3 bases and J 7 bases, leaving 12 bases between the germline ends. The CDR3 spans 14 residues.